These 14 T cell receptor beta chains were all obtained from the same sample, sequenced in a study of cytomegalovirus exposure and HLA in healthy donors. 60 Vbeta and 13 Jbeta primers were used in PCR. The protocol was immunoSEQ multiplex PCR, while the TCRdb copy is restricted to in-frame clones and leaves out a portion. The data contain 98,000 or so clones, 70% to 80% of them seen just once; the ten biggest clones take up 7.7%. Sequencing used PBMCs. These receptors all come from a female donor in good health and CMV-seronegative.

This clone appeared once. The V gene is TRBV5-1, the J gene TRBJ2-3, with D perhaps matching TRBD2 (6 bases). CDR1 and CDR2 from the germline V gene are SGHRS and YFSETQ. The CDR3 length is 15 residues. Trimming took 0 bases from V and 2 from J, leaving 10 bases between them. In DNA, the CDR3 is TGCGCCAGCAGCTTGGGACTAGGATACACAGATACGCAGTATTTT. It encodes CASSLGLGYTDTQYF. The entire variable domain, with the rest obtained from reference TRBV5-1 and TRBJ2-3, is as follows: KAGVTQTPRYLIKTRGQQVTLSCSPISGHRSVSWYQQTPGQGLQFLFEYFSETQRNKGNFPGRFSGRQFSNSRSEMNVSTLELGDSALYLCASSLGLGYTDTQYFGPGTRLTVL.

The CDR3 sequence is CASSFEAPPRGNEQFF. The CDR3 bases are TGTGCCAGCAGTTTCGAGGCTCCTCCAAGGGGGAATGAGCAGTTCTTC. This chain links TRBV6-5 with TRBJ2-1; a weak D match, TRBD1 (6 bases). Germline CDR1 and CDR2: MNHEY and SVGAGI. CDR3 size: 16 residues. The V end lost 4 bases, the J end lost 7 bases, and 20 bases lay between the germline ends.

The chain uses TRBV5-4 and TRBJ2-1; 7 bases match TRBD2. V was clipped by 4 bases and J by 6 bases; unmatched bases: 13. The CDR3 has 16 residues. CDR1 and CDR2 (germline): SGHNT, YYREEE (reference sequence). The CDR3 loop reads CASSPSRGDLSNEQFF. The CDR3, as DNA: TGTGCCAGCAGCCCCAGCCGGGGGGACCTTTCCAATGAGCAGTTCTTC.

The chain joins TRBV9 to TRBJ2-2; D unresolved. The germline CDR1 and CDR2 sequences are SGDLS and YYNGEE. Between the trimmed V and J ends, which lost 2 bases and 6 bases, there was a span of 5 bases. The length of the CDR3 is 12 residues. CDR3 amino acids: CASSVSAGELFF. As DNA, the CDR3 is TGTGCCAGCAGCGTTAGTGCCGGGGAGCTGTTTTTT.

Here the CDR3 reads CASSLYVLYNSPLHF. In nucleotides, the CDR3 is TGTGCCAGCAGCCTCTATGTCCTCTATAATTCACCCCTCCACTTT. The J gene is TRBJ1-6, the V gene TRBV7-3; D ambiguous. V was cut by 5 bases and J by 3 bases, with 11 bases left in between. This CDR3 spans 15 amino acids. Germline CDR1 reads SGHTA; CDR2 reads FQGTGA.

This rearrangement joins TRBV5-6 to TRBJ1-2; unclear D gene. Trimming stripped 4 bases from V and 1 base from J, with 11 bases between. In germline, CDR1 is SGHDT, CDR2 YYEEEE. CDR3 length: 14 residues. The CDR3 nucleotides are TGTGCCAGCAGCACTGGGAGGGTTAACTATGGCTACACCTTC. Protein product: CASSTGRVNYGYTF.

The chain couples TRBV19 to TRBJ1-6, with D uncertain. The CDR3 totals 16 residues. V lost 5 bases and J lost 4, with 15 bases in between. The V gene's germline CDR1 is LNHDA and CDR2 SQIVND (reference sequence). The chain's CDR3 is CASSAPSTSYNSPLHF. In DNA, the CDR3 is TGTGCCAGTAGTGCGCCCTCCACGTCGTATAATTCACCCCTCCACTTT.

V is TRBV6-1 and J is TRBJ2-7; 9 bases line up with TRBD1. This CDR3 has 13 amino acids. Per germline, CDR1 MNHNS and CDR2 SASEGT. Unmatched junction bases numbered 4, after V lost 9 bases and J lost 1 base. CDR3 sequence (DNA): TGTGCCAGTGGGACAGGGTATTCCTACGAGCAGTACTTC. Its translation is CASGTGYSYEQYF.

This rearrangement joins TRBV27 to TRBJ2-1; D is undetermined. CDR1 and CDR2 (germline): MNHEY, SMNVEV (reference sequence). The CDR3 contains 13 residues. Trimming cost V 2 bases and J 7 bases, with 9 bases left between them. The CDR3 region has the DNA TGTGCCAGCAGTTTAATCGCGGTTAATGAGCAGTTCTTC. Protein product: CASSLIAVNEQFF.

This rearrangement joins TRBV6-6 to TRBJ2-7; D call uncertain. The CDR3 runs to 12 residues. V was trimmed by 5 bases and J by 3 bases, leaving 8 bases between them. Germline V gives CDR1 MNHNY, CDR2 SVGAGI (reference sequence). This chain's CDR3 is CASSLLSYEQYF. The DNA for the CDR3 is TGTGCCAGCAGTCTCCTGAGCTACGAGCAGTACTTC.

The gene calls are TRBV5-1 and TRBJ2-1; 9 nucleotides align to TRBD1. Germline V gene sequence: CDR1 SGHRS, CDR2 YFSETQ. With V trimmed by 0 bases and J by 7 bases, 14 bases remained unmatched. The CDR3 loop spans 18 amino acids. CDR3 nucleotide sequence: TGCGCCAGCAGCTTGGGGGCTTACGGGACAGGGAAGAGAAATGAGCAGTTCTTC. Translation: CASSLGAYGTGKRNEQFF. The variable domain in full, with the rest retrieved from reference TRBV5-1 and TRBJ2-1, is KAGVTQTPRYLIKTRGQQVTLSCSPISGHRSVSWYQQTPGQGLQFLFEYFSETQRNKGNFPGRFSGRQFSNSRSEMNVSTLELGDSALYLCASSLGAYGTGKRNEQFFGPGTRLTVL.

The rearrangement links TRBV5-1 to TRBJ1-3; D is unresolved. The V end lost 2 bases, the J end lost 0 bases, and 9 bases lay between the germline ends. The germline V gene has CDR1 SGHRS and CDR2 YFSETQ. The CDR3 has 15 residues. This CDR3 reads CASSFTGYSGNTIYF. DNA for the CDR3: TGCGCCAGCAGCTTTACGGGTTACTCTGGAAACACCATATATTTT.

This sequence joins TRBV28 and TRBJ2-6, with 7 nucleotides matching TRBD2. Germline CDR1 is MDHEN and CDR2 is SYDVKM. After removal of 6 bases from V and 4 bases from J, the junction contained 6 bases not matched to a gene. The CDR3 extends over 15 amino acids. The CDR3 region has the DNA TGTGCCAGCAGCCCGGGGGGAAGAGGGGCCAACGTCCTGACTTTC. Translating it yields CASSPGGRGANVLTF.

The J gene is TRBJ2-3, the V gene TRBV15; tentative D call: TRBD2 (5 bases). Trimming took off 2 bases at V and 1 base at J, with 10 bases between the two ends. Per germline, CDR1 LNHNV and CDR2 YYDKDF (reference sequence). The CDR3 is 15 amino acids. CDR3 in amino acids: CATSRSGRGTDTQYF. For the CDR3, the DNA is TGTGCCACCAGCAGATCCGGGCGGGGCACAGATACGCAGTATTTT.